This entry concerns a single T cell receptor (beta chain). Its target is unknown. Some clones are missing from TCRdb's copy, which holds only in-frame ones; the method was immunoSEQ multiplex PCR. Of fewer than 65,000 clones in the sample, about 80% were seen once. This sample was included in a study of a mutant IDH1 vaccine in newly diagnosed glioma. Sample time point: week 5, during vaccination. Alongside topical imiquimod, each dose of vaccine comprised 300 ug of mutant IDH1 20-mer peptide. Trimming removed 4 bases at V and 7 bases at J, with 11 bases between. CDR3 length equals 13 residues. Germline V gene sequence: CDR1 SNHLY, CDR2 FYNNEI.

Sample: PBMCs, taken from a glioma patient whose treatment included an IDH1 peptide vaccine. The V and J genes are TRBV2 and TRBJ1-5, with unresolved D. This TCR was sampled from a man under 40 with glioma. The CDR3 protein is CASSGESRQPQHF. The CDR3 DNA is TGTGCCAGCAGTGGCGAGTCCCGGCAGCCCCAGCATTTT.